Following are 15 T cell receptor beta chains from one sample sequenced in a study of identical twins. TCRdb reprocessed the 5' RACE reads via MiXCR and lists one record per CDR3 protein. Of about 150,000 distinct CDR3 sequences listed, under 4.5% are singletons. The material sequenced was memory T cells sorted from blood. The receptors come from a man younger than 35 in good health.

V is TRBV6-1 and J is TRBJ2-7; D might be TRBD2 (6 bases). The length of the CDR3 is 14 residues. V was trimmed by 5 bases and J by 1 base, leaving 12 bases between them. Germline CDR1 is MNHNS and CDR2 is SASEGT. The CDR3 loop is CASSNPGLSYEQYF. The CDR3 DNA is TGTGCCAGCAGTAATCCGGGACTTTCCTACGAGCAGTACTTC.

This clonotype was seen only a few times. The chain links TRBV20-1 to TRBJ2-1; 11 bases are shared with TRBD2. The length of the CDR3 is 14 residues. V shed 5 bases, J shed 6 bases, and the junction held 6 bases outside the gene matches. Germline loops: CDR1 DFQATT, CDR2 SNEGSKA (reference sequence). This CDR3 is CSAPPGTSGNEQFF. The CDR3 coding sequence is TGCAGTGCTCCACCCGGGACTAGCGGCAATGAGCAGTTCTTC.

There are many counts of this clonotype. The chain links TRBV7-6 to TRBJ2-3; 8 bases map to TRBD2. The CDR3 covers 16 residues. Losses at the gene ends were 1 base for V and 2 bases for J; bases not matched to a gene: 5. Germline lookup yields CDR1 SGHVS and CDR2 FNYEAQ. The DNA of the CDR3 is TGTGCCAGCAGCTTAGGACCGGGACTAGACACAGATACGCAGTATTTT. Protein product: CASSLGPGLDTDTQYF.

This clonotype was counted a few times. The rearrangement uses TRBV7-6 and TRBJ2-5, with TRBD2 matching 11 bases. The V and J ends lost 5 bases and 1 base, in that order; junction bases with no gene match: 9. Germline V gene lookup returns CDR1 SGHVS and CDR2 FNYEAQ. This CDR3 spans 17 amino acids. The CDR3: CASSPPASGRSQETQYF. CDR3 DNA sequence: TGTGCCAGCAGCCCCCCGGCTAGCGGGAGGTCCCAAGAGACCCAGTACTTC.

This clonotype was found many times. The rearrangement joins TRBV7-6 to TRBJ2-3; 7 bases are shared with TRBD2. Germline CDR1 is SGHVS and CDR2 is FNYEAQ. After removal of 5 bases from V and 4 bases from J, the junction contained 9 bases not matched to a gene. The CDR3 is made up of 15 amino acids. The CDR3 region is CASSPGGEGADTQYF. For the CDR3, the DNA is TGTGCCAGCAGCCCGGGGGGTGAAGGGGCAGATACGCAGTATTTT. Filled out from reference TRBV7-6 and TRBJ2-3, the complete variable domain reads GAGVSQSPRYKVTKRGQDVALRCDPISGHVSLYWYRQALGQGPEFLTYFNYEAQQDKSGLPNDRFSAERPEGSISTLTIQRTEQRDSAMYRCASSPGGEGADTQYFGPGTRLTVL.

This clonotype showed up many times. This chain joins TRBV12-3 or TRBV12-4 and TRBJ1-5; D is perhaps TRBD1 (6 bases). V was clipped by 2 bases and J by 8 bases, with 13 bases between them. CDR3 size: 14 residues. The CDR3, as DNA: TGTGCCAGCAGTTTACAGGGGTTTGGCGAGCCCCAGCATTTT. It is translated as CASSLQGFGEPQHF.

This clonotype was observed many times. The chain links TRBV20-1 to TRBJ2-1, with D maybe TRBD2 (6 bases). The germline gives CDR1 DFQATT, CDR2 SNEGSKA (reference sequence). This CDR3 comprises 15 residues. Trimming took off 0 bases at V and 2 bases at J, with 11 bases between the two ends. The CDR3 sequence: CSARDSGSPYNEQFF. The CDR3 bases are TGCAGTGCTAGAGATTCCGGGAGCCCCTACAATGAGCAGTTCTTC.

This clonotype was detected many times. CDR3 sequence: CASSLEPPGRLSYNEQFF. The CDR3 region has the DNA TGTGCCAGCAGCTTAGAGCCTCCCGGGAGGCTCTCCTACAATGAGCAGTTCTTC. V and J are TRBV7-6 and TRBJ2-1; 7 positions agree with TRBD2. This CDR3 comprises 18 residues. From germline, CDR1 is SGHVS and CDR2 FNYEAQ. Trimming took 1 base from V and 0 from J; bases not matched to a gene: 9.

The V call is TRBV7-6, the J call TRBJ1-6, with TRBD1 identical over 9 bases. The length of the CDR3 is 17 residues. V lost 5 bases to trimming and J lost 0 bases; unmatched junction nucleotides: 5. The germline gives CDR1 SGHVS, CDR2 FNYEAQ. The CDR3 reads CASSTGQGSSYNSPLHF. CDR3 coding DNA: TGTGCCAGCAGCACGGGACAGGGCTCCTCCTATAATTCACCCCTCCACTTT. Full variable domain (outside the CDR3, taken from reference TRBV7-6 and TRBJ1-6): GAGVSQSPRYKVTKRGQDVALRCDPISGHVSLYWYRQALGQGPEFLTYFNYEAQQDKSGLPNDRFSAERPEGSISTLTIQRTEQRDSAMYRCASSTGQGSSYNSPLHFGNGTRLTVT.

In this sample, this clonotype turned up many times. J is TRBJ2-7 and V is TRBV2, with unresolved D. Deletions cut 2 bases from V and 1 base from J, with 12 bases between. The CDR3 is 15 residues long. CDR1 and CDR2 (germline): SNHLY, FYNNEI. DNA of the CDR3: TGTGCCAGCAGTGAAACAGCAAGCCTGTCCTACGAGCAGTACGTC. It codes for CASSETASLSYEQYV.

In its sample, this clonotype was seen a few times. The genes are TRBV4-2 and TRBJ1-5; D gene uncertain. CDR1 LGHNA and CDR2 YNFKEQ come from the germline V gene. The CDR3 sequence is 14 residues long. V was pared by 0 bases and J by 4 bases, with 7 bases between. CDR3 sequence: CASSQDGPNQPQHF. CDR3 sequence (DNA): TGTGCCAGCAGCCAAGATGGGCCTAATCAGCCCCAGCATTTT.

This clonotype was counted ten times or more. This chain joins TRBV4-2 and TRBJ1-1; maybe TRBD1 (6 bases). This CDR3 has 16 residues. V lost 1 base and J lost 1, with 13 bases in between. The germline gives CDR1 LGHNA, CDR2 YNFKEQ. The CDR3 DNA sequence: TGTGCCAGCAGCCAAGCAGGGGCGCGAAAGAACACTGAAGCTTTCTTT. It encodes CASSQAGARKNTEAFF.

This clonotype has at least ten counts. This sequence joins TRBV12-3 or TRBV12-4 and TRBJ2-5, with D possibly TRBD1 on 5 matching bases. The CDR3 extends over 14 amino acids. Trimming took off 3 bases at V and 5 bases at J, with 13 bases between the two ends. In DNA form, the CDR3 reads TGTGCCAGCAGTTTCACAGGAGATGGGGAGACCCAGTACTTC. Translated, it gives CASSFTGDGETQYF.

The chain recombines TRBV9 with TRBJ2-7, with D perhaps TRBD2 (6 bases). V was cut by 0 bases and J by 3 bases, with 16 bases left in between. The CDR3 extends over 16 amino acids. Germline values: CDR1 SGDLS, CDR2 YYNGEE. CDR3: CASSVGVWRADYEQYF. The CDR3 nucleotides read TGTGCCAGCAGCGTAGGAGTCTGGAGGGCCGACTACGAGCAGTACTTC.

This clonotype was detected many times. V and J are TRBV4-2 and TRBJ1-5; D is ambiguous. This CDR3 spans 16 amino acids. Trimming took off 0 bases at V and 11 bases at J, with 20 bases between the two ends. Germline-derived CDR1 and CDR2 are LGHNA and YNFKEQ. DNA of the CDR3: TGTGCCAGCAGCCAAGAGATCCGACACGGTCCACCTGCCCAGCATTTT. Encoded protein: CASSQEIRHGPPAQHF.